This TCR beta chain was retrieved from a study of blood T cell repertoires in COVID-19 (dated by TCRdb to the early 2020s). With respect to the entire study: Collaborator samples came from the United States, Italy and Spain and covered acute and convalescent phases of COVID-19. The material from the prospective study consisted of cDNA or gDNA derived from T cells, B-cell-depleted T cells, or PBMCs. Subjects who had been exposed to COVID-19, were actively infected with it, or had recovered from it provided the deeply sampled blood TCRbeta repertoires that made up the dataset. The repertoires were made available in a free public database intended to serve as a resource for research on the immune response to SARS-CoV-2. The samples were drawn from the first 160 participants of the ongoing ImmuneRACE study and from 1,254 subjects provided by 6 global collaborators. Sample metadata almost always included a de-identified subject ID, COVID-19 status, age in years and sex. Where HLA class I and class II types were available, the types were taken from metadata supplied by the sample provider, not from assay-based typing.

The immunoSEQ Assay, a bias-controlled multiplex PCR, was used to amplify TCRbeta CDR3 regions from genomic DNA. As for the authors' bioinformatics: The number of nucleated cells in each sample was estimated by amplification of reference gene primers within the assay. Sequence reads were collapsed and filtered to measure the absolute abundance of every unique TCRbeta CDR3 rearrangement. Productive Simpson clonality was computed per sample as the square root of Simpson's diversity index over productive rearrangements. The clones in this table, taken by TCRdb from immuneACCESS, are in-frame only. Not every clone is retained; where verified, under half of the shortfall comes from an unresolved V gene, and the cause of the rest is unknown. That table supplies the V and J calls and clone size; D and trimming were determined from the DNA. Across this sample there are 210,000 or so clones, with 70% to 90% seen only once. The ten biggest clones cover less than 14% of the sample.

In the prospective study, participants were roughly 18 to 100 years old, resided in around 25 geographic areas of the United States, and were enrolled through a virtual design. In the prospective study, cohorts were assigned on the basis of participant-reported clinical history obtained from a screening survey and a study questionnaire. ImmuneRACE Cohort 3 recovered participants were defined by two consecutive negative NP/OP PCR tests, healthcare professional clearance, or symptom resolution. In the prospective study, mobile phlebotomists collected whole blood, serum and a nasopharyngeal or oropharyngeal swab from each participant. Participants in the prospective study had the option to provide additional blood draws and questionnaires over a 2-month period. Blood samples from the prospective study were shipped frozen or at room temperature prior to DNA extraction. On this clone itself: Its antigen is still unknown. Base qualities are not at hand, and no much larger clone is one base apart.

CDR1 and CDR2 were assigned from the germline V gene as SGHVS and FQNEAQ. V lost 5 bases and J lost 5 bases; the stretch between them is 21 bases long. There are 16 amino acids in the CDR3, from cysteine to phenylalanine inclusive. The DNA shown is the 48-base CDR3, in frame from base 1. The paper as a whole reports these results and caveats: The amount of clinical and demographic metadata varied by source and participant and was provided uncurated.

This clonotype was sampled from a man younger than 40 who had recovered from COVID-19. The specimen sequenced was PBMCs or T cells enriched from blood (not recorded which). The rearranged chain carries TRBV7-8 and TRBJ2-5, with TRBD2 perhaps the D gene, on 6 matching bases. Here the CDR3 is given as CASSPGGQWAGETQYF. The DNA sequence is as follows: TGTGCCAGCAGCCCCGGCGGGCAGTGGGCGGGGGAGACCCAGTACTTC.